A single sample is the source of the 28 T cell receptor beta chains below, sequenced in a study of blood T cell repertoires in COVID-19. Sequenced by immunoSEQ multiplex PCR; TCRdb stores in-frame clones only, minus some. The table has roughly 300,000 clones, 65% to 90% seen once. Sequenced input: PBMCs or T cells enriched from blood (not recorded which). Source of these receptors: a woman aged 40 to 50 with acute COVID-19.

The chain couples TRBV27 to TRBJ2-7, with 7 bases fitting TRBD1. In germline, CDR1 is MNHEY, CDR2 SMNVEV (reference sequence). Losses at the gene ends were 8 bases for V and 2 bases for J; bases not matched to a gene: 9. This CDR3 has 14 amino acids. Written as DNA, the CDR3 is TGTGCCAGCGGTCAGGACAGGATGGCCTACGAGCAGTACTTC. This gives the protein CASGQDRMAYEQYF.

This chain links TRBV5-1 with TRBJ2-6; TRBD1 is a possible D gene (6 bases). Germline V gene data show CDR1 as SGHRS and CDR2 as YFSETQ. Trimming cost V 4 bases and J 0 bases, with 14 bases left between them. The length of the CDR3 is 17 residues. The CDR3 loop reads CASSHRQDRSGANVLTF. The CDR3 DNA follows: TGCGCCAGCAGCCACCGACAGGACCGCTCTGGGGCCAACGTCCTGACTTTC.

The rearrangement uses TRBV6-5 and TRBJ1-5; no reliable D call. The germline V gene encodes CDR1 MNHEY and CDR2 SVGAGI. This CDR3 contains 14 residues. V shed 7 bases and J shed 0 bases, with 10 bases lying between them. CDR3: CASNRQYSNQPQHF. The CDR3 DNA is TGTGCCAGCAACCGACAATATAGCAATCAGCCCCAGCATTTT.

This clone was detected once. J is TRBJ1-5 and V is TRBV18; TRBD1 aligns across 9 bases. The CDR3 totals 16 residues. Germline V gene sequence: CDR1 KGHSH, CDR2 LQKENI. After removal of 4 bases from V and 0 bases from J, the junction contained 4 bases not matched to a gene. In DNA, the CDR3 is TGTGCCAGCTCACGGGGACAGGGTGTTAGCAATCAGCCCCAGCATTTT. Protein: CASSRGQGVSNQPQHF.

In this sample, this clone turned up once. The chain couples TRBV19 to TRBJ2-7; 10 positions agree with TRBD1. V was clipped by 4 bases and J by 6 bases; unmatched bases: 6. The CDR3 sequence is 14 residues long. Germline V gene data show CDR1 as LNHDA and CDR2 as SQIVND (reference sequence). CDR3 sequence: CASSTIGTGVEQYF. In nucleotides, the CDR3 is TGTGCCAGTAGTACGATCGGGACAGGGGTCGAGCAGTACTTC.

This chain connects TRBV3-1 (or the pseudogene TRBV3-2) to TRBJ2-7; D call uncertain. Germline CDR1 and CDR2: LGHDT and YNNKEL (reference sequence). Trimming left V 0 bases short and J 4 bases short, with 7 bases between. The CDR3 is 13 amino acids. CDR3 loop: CASSQDSRYEQYF. In DNA form, the CDR3 reads TGTGCCAGCAGCCAAGATTCGCGGTACGAGCAGTACTTC.

The chain couples TRBV2 to TRBJ1-3, with D perhaps TRBD1 (5 bases). Looked up from germline, CDR1 is SNHLY and CDR2 is FYNNEI. The CDR3 runs 18 residues. V was trimmed by 2 bases and J by 0 bases, leaving 17 bases between them. CDR3 amino acids: CASSETLTTEISGNTIYF. DNA of the CDR3: TGTGCCAGCAGTGAAACTCTTACGACAGAAATCTCTGGAAACACCATATATTTT. Complete variable domain (other parts from reference TRBV2 and TRBJ1-3): EPEVTQTPSHQVTQMGQEVILRCVPISNHLYFYWYRQILGQKVEFLVSFYNNEISEKSEIFDDQFSVERPDGSNFTLKIRSTKLEDSAMYFCASSETLTTEISGNTIYFGEGSWLTVV.

CDR3 region: CASDRVGTAGRLALETQYF. DNA of the CDR3: TGTGCCAGCGACAGGGTCGGGACGGCGGGACGACTCGCCTTAGAGACCCAGTACTTC. The genes are TRBV7-9 and TRBJ2-5; maybe TRBD1 (7 bases). The CDR3 has 19 residues. Deletions cut 8 bases from V and 4 bases from J, with 32 bases between. In germline, CDR1 is SEHNR, CDR2 FQNEAQ (reference sequence).

About this clone itself: The identical CDR3 is also encoded by other nucleotide sequences in the sample. The chain has TRBV7-9 and TRBJ2-7; no clear D gene. The CDR3 contains 13 residues. Germline V gene data show CDR1 as SEHNR and CDR2 as FQNEAQ (reference sequence). V was clipped by 3 bases and J by 3 bases, with 9 bases between them. CDR3 nucleotide sequence: TGTGCCAGCAGCTTGGCTCAAAACTACGAGCAGTACTTC. Translating it yields CASSLAQNYEQYF.

The V and J genes are TRBV7-2 and TRBJ2-7; a possible D gene is TRBD1 (5 bases). This CDR3 has 17 amino acids. The germline CDR1 and CDR2 sequences are SGHTA and FQGNSA. V lost 1 base to trimming and J lost 0 bases, with 16 bases between them. The CDR3 protein is CASSLVGRGRNSYEQYF. CDR3 bases: TGTGCCAGCAGCTTAGTAGGAAGGGGCAGGAACTCCTACGAGCAGTACTTC. Combining the CDR3 with reference TRBV7-2 and TRBJ2-7 gives the whole variable domain GAGVSQSPSNKVTEKGKDVELRCDPISGHTALYWYRQSLGQGLEFLIYFQGNSAPDKSGLPSDRFSAERTGGSVSTLTIQRTQQEDSAVYLCASSLVGRGRNSYEQYFGPGTRLTVT.

This chain uses TRBV3-1 (or the pseudogene TRBV3-2) with TRBJ2-1; D unclear. Deletions cut 0 bases from V and 6 bases from J, with 12 bases between. Per the germline V gene, CDR1 is LGHDT and CDR2 is YNNKEL (reference sequence). The CDR3 runs to 15 residues. The CDR3: CASSQDLRFRNEQFF. The CDR3 nucleotides read TGTGCCAGCAGCCAAGACCTCCGGTTTCGCAATGAGCAGTTCTTC.

The table lists this clone with a few counts. This chain joins TRBV5-1 and TRBJ2-1; D is uncertain. The CDR3 has 11 amino acids. Trimming took off 4 bases at V and 10 bases at J, with 9 bases between the two ends. The germline CDR1 and CDR2 sequences are SGHRS and YFSETQ. CDR3 amino acids: CASSADREQFF. The CDR3 DNA sequence: TGCGCCAGCAGCGCGGATCGAGAGCAGTTCTTC. Combining the CDR3 with reference TRBV5-1 and TRBJ2-1 gives the whole variable domain KAGVTQTPRYLIKTRGQQVTLSCSPISGHRSVSWYQQTPGQGLQFLFEYFSETQRNKGNFPGRFSGRQFSNSRSEMNVSTLELGDSALYLCASSADREQFFGPGTRLTVL.

This clone was recorded a few times. This sequence joins TRBV15 and TRBJ1-2, with D possibly TRBD1 on 5 matching bases. Germline V gene lookup returns CDR1 LNHNV and CDR2 YYDKDF (reference sequence). The CDR3 runs 15 residues. The germline V and J ends were trimmed by 4 bases and 6 bases, with 18 bases remaining between them. This CDR3 reads CATSTIMGTKNGYTF. CDR3 sequence (DNA): TGTGCCACCAGCACCATTATGGGGACTAAGAATGGCTACACCTTC.

This chain uses TRBV28 with TRBJ1-5, with D possibly TRBD1 on 5 matching bases. The ends were cut back, 6 bases at V and 0 bases at J, with 12 bases in the middle. The CDR3 runs 15 residues. Germline loops: CDR1 MDHEN, CDR2 SYDVKM. CDR3 residues: CASRARQLSNQPQHF. DNA for the CDR3: TGTGCCAGCAGAGCCAGACAGCTTAGCAATCAGCCCCAGCATTTT.

The rearrangement uses TRBV2 and TRBJ1-2; 8 bases line up with TRBD1. CDR1 is SNHLY and CDR2 is FYNNEI in the germline V gene. The length of the CDR3 is 16 residues. Trimming cost V 1 base and J 5 bases; bases outside gene matches: 9. CDR3 sequence (DNA): TGTGCCAGCAGTGAAGAATTGCGCAGGGGGCCGTATGGCTACACCTTC. This translates into CASSEELRRGPYGYTF.

A remark on this clone: The same CDR3 is also encoded by other DNA sequences in this sample. The chain joins TRBV4-1 to TRBJ2-7, with D unclear. The V end was cut by 1 base, the J end by 1 base, with 5 bases between. Per germline, CDR1 MGHRA and CDR2 YSYEKL. The CDR3 runs 13 residues. CDR3 nucleotides: TGCGCCAGCAGCCAAGGCAGTTCCTACGAGCAGTACTTC. Residues: CASSQGSSYEQYF.

The J gene is TRBJ1-4, the V gene TRBV5-4, with a possible D match to TRBD1 (6 bases). Trimming removed 4 bases from V and 2 bases from J, with 12 bases in between. This CDR3 is 15 amino acids long. From germline, CDR1 is SGHNT and CDR2 YYREEE (reference sequence). CDR3 sequence: CASSKTGMTNEKLFF. CDR3 coding DNA: TGTGCCAGCAGCAAAACAGGGATGACTAATGAAAAACTGTTTTTT.

This chain links TRBV10-3 with TRBJ1-5; 8 bases match TRBD1. This CDR3 comprises 16 residues. Germline values: CDR1 ENHRY, CDR2 SYGVKD. V shed 0 bases, J shed 6 bases, and the junction held 7 bases outside the gene matches. This CDR3 reads CAISESTARGRQPQHF. The DNA for the CDR3 is TGTGCCATCAGTGAGTCGACCGCCAGGGGGCGTCAGCCCCAGCATTTT.

This clone was observed a few times. This chain links TRBV5-6 with TRBJ1-1, with TRBD1 as a possible D gene (5 bases). Germline CDR1 is SGHDT and CDR2 is YYEEEE. The CDR3 extends over 14 amino acids. V dropped 3 bases and J dropped 3 bases, with 12 bases sitting between them. CDR3: CASSSPGGDTEAFF. CDR3 sequence (DNA): TGTGCCAGCAGCTCTCCCGGGGGTGACACTGAAGCTTTCTTT.

V usage is TRBV7-2 and J usage is TRBJ2-7; possible D gene TRBD1, 5 bases. V was cut by 7 bases and J by 5 bases, with 15 bases left in between. Germline loops: CDR1 SGHTA, CDR2 FQGNSA. The length of the CDR3 is 13 residues. The CDR3 coding sequence is TGTGCCAGCACCGTAGGGGTGGGGAACGAGCAGTACTTC. Its translation is CASTVGVGNEQYF.

The chain recombines TRBV9 with TRBJ2-7; 9 bases are a match to TRBD1. Germline assignment: CDR1 SGDLS and CDR2 YYNGEE. This CDR3 has 14 amino acids. J lost 5 bases, V lost 4 bases, and 7 bases had no gene match. The CDR3 loop is CASSPGQGWNEQYF. The CDR3 nucleotides read TGTGCCAGCAGCCCAGGACAGGGGTGGAACGAGCAGTACTTC.

The chain links TRBV28 to TRBJ1-4; 7 bases align to TRBD1. The CDR3 extends over 14 amino acids. Germline V CDR1 and CDR2: MDHEN, SYDVKM. V shed 5 bases, J shed 8 bases, and the junction held 8 bases outside the gene matches. CDR3 amino acids: CASSLQGLREKLFF. In nucleotides, the CDR3 is TGTGCCAGCAGTCTACAGGGGTTAAGAGAAAAACTGTTTTTT.

The genes are TRBV2 and TRBJ2-7, with 9 bases matching TRBD1. The CDR3 covers 11 residues. V lost 4 bases and J lost 9; bases outside the gene matches: 1. CDR1 SNHLY and CDR2 FYNNEI come from the germline V gene. CDR3 sequence: CASSGGQGQYF. The CDR3, as DNA: TGTGCCAGCAGTGGGGGACAGGGGCAGTACTTC.

The genes are TRBV4-1 and TRBJ2-7, with 8 bases matching TRBD2. V lost 0 bases and J lost 6; bases outside the gene matches: 7. The germline CDR1 and CDR2 sequences are MGHRA and YSYEKL. The CDR3 is made up of 15 amino acids. The chain's CDR3 is CASSQDPGGSREQYF. In DNA form, the CDR3 reads TGCGCCAGCAGCCAAGACCCGGGGGGGTCCCGCGAGCAGTACTTC.

As DNA, the CDR3 is TGTGCCAGCAGTGAGGACCGGACAGCCGGGCCCCAGCATTTT. This codes for CASSEDRTAGPQHF. J is TRBJ1-5 and V is TRBV2, with D tentatively TRBD1 (6 bases). Germline lookup yields CDR1 SNHLY and CDR2 FYNNEI. V lost 3 bases, J lost 9 bases, and 15 bases lay in between. The CDR3 length is 14 residues.

The chain employs TRBV4-2 and TRBJ2-7; 10 nucleotides match TRBD2. The V and J ends lost 3 bases and 4 bases, in that order; junction bases with no gene match: 6. Germline lookup yields CDR1 LGHNA and CDR2 YNFKEQ. The CDR3 consists of 15 residues. Here the CDR3 reads CASSQSGRDGYEQYF. CDR3 coding DNA: TGTGCCAGCAGCCAGAGCGGGAGGGATGGGTACGAGCAGTACTTC.

The chain joins TRBV5-1 to TRBJ2-1; 8 bases align to TRBD2. The ends lost 0 bases at V and 8 bases at J; junction bases unmatched: 7. The CDR3 is made up of 15 amino acids. Germline CDR1 reads SGHRS; CDR2 reads YFSETQ. For the CDR3, the DNA is TGCGCCAGCAGCTTGGGGTTAGCGGGATTGGATGAGCAGTTCTTC. Amino acid sequence: CASSLGLAGLDEQFF.

The chain uses TRBV5-4 and TRBJ2-3; 8 nucleotides agree with TRBD1. The CDR3 contains 15 residues. Unmatched junction bases numbered 10, after V lost 4 bases and J lost 6 bases. CDR1 SGHNT and CDR2 YYREEE come from the germline V gene (reference sequence). The CDR3 DNA sequence: TGTGCCAGCAGCCCGGACAGGGAAGTGTCGGATACGCAGTATTTT. This encodes CASSPDREVSDTQYF.